What follows are 10 T cell receptor beta chains derived from one specimen sequenced in a study of cytomegalovirus exposure and HLA in healthy donors. Researchers ran the PCR with 60 Vbeta and 13 Jbeta primers. Profiled with immunoSEQ multiplex PCR; TCRdb holds only in-frame clones, not every one. The sample has about 130,000 clones; around three quarters are singletons. The material sequenced was PBMCs. The receptor source for this set is a woman between 50 and 59 years old in good health and CMV-seronegative.

This chain links TRBV15 with TRBJ2-7; 8 positions agree with TRBD2. Germline V gives CDR1 LNHNV, CDR2 YYDKDF (reference sequence). With 3 bases clipped from V and 3 bases from J, the junction kept 10 bases outside the gene matches. The CDR3 spans 16 residues. The CDR3 protein is CATSRGTSGGVYEQYV. The DNA of the CDR3 is TGTGCCACCAGCAGGGGTACTAGCGGAGGGGTCTACGAGCAGTACGTC.

A single count supports this clone. This rearrangement joins TRBV27 to TRBJ2-1; the D gene is possibly TRBD1 (5 bases). V was pared by 0 bases and J by 6 bases, with 9 bases between. The CDR3 covers 14 residues. Per germline, CDR1 MNHEY and CDR2 SMNVEV (reference sequence). CDR3 residues: CASSLSRQLNEQFF. CDR3 in DNA: TGTGCCAGCAGTTTATCGAGACAGCTCAATGAGCAGTTCTTC.

This rearrangement joins TRBV6-5 to TRBJ2-2; 7 bases agree with TRBD1. After removal of 7 bases from V and 5 bases from J, the junction contained 7 bases not matched to a gene. Germline CDR1 and CDR2: MNHEY and SVGAGI. The CDR3 totals 14 residues. CDR3 DNA sequence: TGTGCCAGCACCGAGACAGGGCGGACCGGGGAGCTGTTTTTT. Its translation: CASTETGRTGELFF.

With regard to this clone: A junction end diverges from the germline sequence, so it may reflect a read error. This chain links TRBV30 with TRBJ2-1; TRBD2 aligns across 9 bases. This CDR3 has 15 residues. Germline CDR1 GTSNPN, CDR2 SVGIG (reference sequence). The CDR3 region is CAWSVGLAGSNEQLF. CDR3 bases: TGTGCCTGGAGTGTAGGGCTAGCGGGAAGCAATGAGCAGCTCTTC.

The CDR3: CASSSIPRLADYNEQFF. In DNA, the CDR3 is TGTGCCAGCAGCTCAATACCCCGGCTAGCGGATTACAATGAGCAGTTCTTC. V and J are TRBV7-3 and TRBJ2-1, with 7 positions matching TRBD2. This CDR3 is built from 17 residues. Germline CDR1 and CDR2: SGHTA and FQGTGA. The J segment lost 4 bases and the V segment lost 4 bases, leaving 13 bases of the junction unmatched.

The chain recombines TRBV29-1 with TRBJ2-3, with 9 nucleotides matching TRBD2. Trimming removed 7 bases from V and 6 bases from J; junction bases left unmatched: 11. The CDR3 has 14 residues. CDR1 is SQVTM and CDR2 is ANQGSEA in the germline V gene. CDR3 coding DNA: TGCAGCGCCGGGGGTAGCGGGAGCGCCGATACGCAGTATTTT. It codes for CSAGGSGSADTQYF.

The genes are TRBV7-6 and TRBJ1-3; possibly TRBD1 for D (5 bases). V was trimmed by 1 base and J by 0 bases, leaving 10 bases between them. This CDR3 has 16 amino acids. The germline gives CDR1 SGHVS, CDR2 FNYEAQ. In nucleotides, the CDR3 is TGTGCCAGCAGCTTAGGACAGACCAACTCTGGAAACACCATATATTTT. It yields the protein CASSLGQTNSGNTIYF.

A few counts support this clone. The chain recombines TRBV9 with TRBJ2-5, with a tentative D call TRBD2 (6 bases). The CDR3 covers 17 residues. V lost 3 bases to trimming and J lost 2 bases, with 20 bases between them. Germline V lookup: CDR1 SGDLS, CDR2 YYNGEE. DNA of the CDR3: TGTGCCAGCAGCGCAAGCGGGCGGGGAATCCAACAAGAGACCCAGTACTTC. Protein product: CASSASGRGIQQETQYF.

With respect to this clone: Mismatch with germline at one junction end may stem from a read error. V and J are TRBV28 and TRBJ1-5; D is unresolved. CDR1 and CDR2 (germline): MDHEN, SYDVKM. CDR3 length equals 15 residues. CDR3 protein: CASSLVAGRYQPQNF. CDR3 coding DNA: TGTGCCAGCAGTTTAGTGGCAGGCCGATATCAGCCCCAGAATTTT. Drawing the rest from reference TRBV28 and TRBJ1-5, the complete variable domain is DVKVTQSSRYLVKRTGEKVFLECVQDMDHENMFWYRQDPGLGLRLIYFSYDVKMKEKGDIPEGYSVSREKKERFSLILESASTNQTSMYLCASSLVAGRYQPQNFGDGTRLSIL.

A single count supports this clone. For the CDR3, the DNA is TGTGCCAGCAGTGGTTCGAATGAGCAGTTCTTC. Protein sequence: CASSGSNEQFF. The gene calls are TRBV2 and TRBJ2-1; no clear D. The V gene's germline CDR1 is SNHLY and CDR2 FYNNEI. The CDR3 sequence is 11 residues long. V shed 4 bases and J shed 7 bases, with 5 bases lying between them. Full variable domain (missing parts from reference TRBV2 and TRBJ2-1): EPEVTQTPSHQVTQMGQEVILRCVPISNHLYFYWYRQILGQKVEFLVSFYNNEISEKSEIFDDQFSVERPDGSNFTLKIRSTKLEDSAMYFCASSGSNEQFFGPGTRLTVL.